This T cell receptor beta chain was captured in a study of T cells in Graves' hyperthyroidism and ophthalmopathy (dated by TCRdb to the late 2010s). In terms of the full investigation: Peripheral blood samples were taken at the time of initial diagnosis, prior to any treatment. Once sampling was done, hyperthyroidism patients were given methimazole at a starting dose of 30 mg daily, whereas ophthalmopathy patients were given high-dose intravenous methylprednisolone. According to the paper, TCR Vbeta CDR3 sequencing was carried out on 135 peripheral blood samples, which came from over 40 ophthalmopathy, around 75 hyperthyroidism and approximately 17 progressor patients. TCR V-J signatures able to tell the groups apart were searched for in a discovery cohort of 100 patients, of whom approximately 40 had Graves' ophthalmopathy and around 57 had stable Graves' hyperthyroidism. The roughly 100 discovery patients were randomly divided into training and test sets at a 7:3 ratio. In roughly six Graves' hyperthyroidism patients, the study also compared T-cell repertoires from thyroid tissue with T-cell repertoires from blood. Whether ophthalmopathy could be predicted prospectively was tested in an independent validation cohort made up of approximately 19 hyperthyroidism patients plus 17 patients who later progressed to ophthalmopathy.

There are many counts of this clonotype. The target of this receptor is not known. This may be a read error, as it is one base from a much larger clone. Ophthalmopathy patients had moderately to severely active disease, with a Clinical Activity Score of 3 or more, a NOSPECS grade of 4 or more, and a disease duration of less than 3 months. Exclusion was applied to patients with uncontrolled infections, other autoimmune diseases, pregnancy or lactation. Diagnoses were based on clinical symptoms, serum thyroxine and TRAb, thyroid ultrasound and orbital computed tomography. PBMCs were separated from roughly 9.6 ml of fresh peripheral blood using Ficoll-Paque density gradient centrifugation. Total RNA was extracted with Trizol reagent, and quality was checked on an Agilent 2100 Bioanalyzer. TCR beta CDR3 regions were amplified from RNA transcripts. For the first round of RT-PCR on the TCR CDR3, the HTBI primer set was used together with the Qiagen OneStep RT-PCR kit. Libraries were constructed in a second round of multiplex PCR, after which size selection and purification were performed. Sequencing of the libraries was done on an Illumina HiSeq2000 using paired-end 100 bp reads. The authors' analysis ran thus. SOAPnuke was used to process the raw data, with reads discarded if the reads contained adapters or uncalled bases, had a mean Phred below 15, or lacked an exact constant-primer or identifier match. COPE v1.2.5 was used to merge high-quality paired reads, and clonotypes were defined as unique nucleotide sequences. MiTCR v1.1 was used to align clonotypes to the IMGT TRBV, TRBD and TRBJ reference segments. Analysis was restricted to V-J combinations with a frequency above 0.0001, which covered roughly 99% of repertoires. The TCS score was defined as F50 (clonal expansion) divided by E x V (chaos), with BLOSUM62-based TCRdist calculated between CDR3 peptides within each V-J. Welch's t-statistics and random forest reduced just over 500 V-J features to 13, which were used in a naive Bayes classifier (R e1071). The similarity between thyroid and blood repertoires was quantified using the Morisita-Horn index. TCRdb trimmed the raw reads at Q25, called clones with MiXCR and kept productive beta chains. CDR3 protein duplicates are merged, each entry listing the most common genes and DNA. None of the V and J calls come from the authors' own analysis; TCRdb made them. Across this sample there are roughly 560,000 distinct CDR3 sequences, with about 14% seen only once. Jointly, the top ten make up about 3.9% of the sample.

The germline V gene encodes CDR1 SEHNR and CDR2 FQNEAQ (reference sequence). Trimming costs V 3 bases and J 3 bases, and their ends lie 5 bases apart. The CDR3 covers 12 residues, taking in both the cysteine and the phenylalanine. CDR3 DNA is the only sequence kept; it has 36 bases, read in frame from the first base. The investigation overall reported the following: Blood samples also contained most of the expanded thyroid clonotypes (frequency above 0.001), which suggests that blood repertoires may reflect thyroid immune responses. A model built on a 13 V-J signature distinguished ophthalmopathy from stable hyperthyroidism, reaching 87.88% sensitivity and around 81% specificity in cross-validation and 80%/75% in testing. No statistical method was used to set the sample size in advance, and investigators knew the group allocation. During validation, the model predicted progression to ophthalmopathy a median of around 7 months ahead of onset, with roughly 65% sensitivity and less than 85% specificity.

Sequenced sample: blood. This clonotype was obtained from a woman in her thirties or forties with Graves' ophthalmopathy. The rearranged chain carries TRBV7-9 and TRBJ1-1, with the D gene not clear enough to name. DNA sequence: TGTGCCAGCAGCTTCTGGGACACTGAAGCTTTCTTT. This sequence encodes CASSFWDTEAFF.